This is a list of T cell receptor beta chains from one sample in a study of human T cells and chemical hapten exposure. TCRdb called the RACE reads again in MiXCR, with one record for every CDR3 protein. The sample has roughly 40,000 distinct CDR3 sequences; roughly 13% are singletons. Sequencing used whole blood, obtained in connection with sensitization to the hapten diphenylcyclopropenone (DPC). Source of these receptors: a woman aged 40 to 49 with alopecia areata. Some clones in this sample may be carry-over from other donors' samples. The CDR3 runs from the conserved cysteine through the conserved F or W. The D gene is left open where the match is weak. Clone size is stated in some rows and not others, as once, few, many or a class when expanded.

j_call	d_call	v_call	clone_size	cdr3_aa	cdr3_nt
TRBJ2-5	.	TRBV10-3	few	CAIGGGERETQYF	TGTGCCATCGGGGGGGGCGAGAGAGAGACCCAGTACTTC
TRBJ2-3	TRBD1	TRBV28	few	CASSKTGGQQYF	TGTGCCAGCAGTAAAACAGGGGGGCAGCAGTATTTT
TRBJ1-6	TRBD1	TRBV7-2	.	CASSRIIDREGPLHF	TGTGCCAGCAGCCGGATAATCGACAGGGAGGGACCCCTCCACTTT
TRBJ2-3	.	TRBV6-1	.	CASRPALVGGTDTQYF	TGTGCCAGCAGACCCGCACTAGTGGGTGGCACAGATACGCAGTATTTT
TRBJ1-2	TRBD1	TRBV27	many	CASSFTGTGRGYTF	TGTGCCAGCAGTTTCACAGGGACAGGGAGAGGCTACACCTTC
TRBJ2-5	TRBD2	TRBV10-2	many	CASRAAGVQETQYF	TGCGCCAGCAGAGCCGCGGGGGTACAAGAGACCCAGTACTTC
TRBJ1-2	TRBD1	TRBV4-1	.	CASSQGVDYGYTF	TGCGCCAGCAGTCAGGGGGTGGACTATGGCTACACCTTC
TRBJ2-1	TRBD1	TRBV10-3	many	CAIQGVYNEQFF	TGTGCCATCCAGGGGGTTTACAATGAGCAGTTCTTC
TRBJ2-7	.	TRBV11-1	many	CASSRTDNYEQYF	TGTGCCAGCAGCCGGACAGATAACTACGAGCAGTACTTC
TRBJ2-3	TRBD2	TRBV12-5	.	CASGQIAGGTDTQYF	TGTGCTAGTGGCCAAATAGCGGGTGGCACAGATACGCAGTATTTT
TRBJ1-2	.	TRBV6-5	many	CASTIGLNYGYTF	TGTGCCAGCACCATTGGCCTTAACTATGGCTACACCTTC
TRBJ2-7	TRBD1	TRBV11-3	.	CASSASQGYEQYF	TGTGCCAGCAGCGCATCACAGGGGTACGAGCAGTACTTC
TRBJ2-7	TRBD1	TRBV7-2	few	CASRPGTGSYEQYF	TGTGCCAGCAGGCCCGGGACAGGCTCCTACGAGCAGTACTTC
TRBJ2-2	.	TRBV11-2	many	CASAPLISTGELFF	TGTGCCAGCGCACCGTTAATCTCGACCGGGGAGCTGTTTTTT
TRBJ2-7	.	TRBV21-1	many	CASRSRGTYEQYF	TGTGCCAGCAGGTCCCGGGGAACCTACGAGCAGTACTTC
TRBJ2-7	.	TRBV10-1	many	CASSERSSYEQYF	TGCGCCAGCAGTGAGCGCAGCTCCTACGAGCAGTACTTC
TRBJ2-5	TRBD2	TRBV7-2	many	CASSSGLARVETQYF	TGTGCCAGCAGCTCCGGACTAGCCAGGGTGGAGACCCAGTACTTC
TRBJ2-7	.	TRBV11-2	many	CASSLDPSSNEQYF	TGTGCCAGCAGCTTAGATCCTAGCTCCAACGAGCAGTACTTC
TRBJ2-1	TRBD2	TRBV15	many	CATSSPSGVFNEQFF	TGTGCCACCAGCAGCCCTAGCGGGGTGTTCAATGAGCAGTTCTTC
TRBJ2-2	.	TRBV28	.	CASSSVSYSTTGELFF	TGTGCCAGCAGTTCGGTGTCCTACTCCACCACCGGGGAGCTGTTTTTT
TRBJ2-3	.	TRBV20-1	.	CSAIDGESTDTQYF	TGCAGTGCTATCGACGGGGAGAGCACAGATACGCAGTATTTT
TRBJ2-3	.	TRBV29-1	few	CSVGTGERGQYF	TGCAGCGTTGGGACAGGAGAGCGGGGGCAGTATTTT
TRBJ1-3	.	TRBV7-2	few	CASSLGGNGNTIYF	TGTGCCAGCAGCTTAGGGGGGAACGGAAACACCATATATTTT
TRBJ2-3	.	TRBV7-6	many	CASSLEGEAPDTQYF	TGTGCCAGCAGTCTAGAGGGGGAGGCCCCAGATACGCAGTATTTT
TRBJ1-5	.	TRBV5-1	many	CASSLSQGMQPQHF	TGCGCCAGCAGCTTGAGTCAGGGGATGCAGCCCCAGCATTTT
TRBJ2-1	TRBD2	TRBV14	few	CASSIGSGASYNEQFF	TGTGCCAGCAGCATCGGGAGCGGGGCCTCCTACAATGAGCAGTTCTTC